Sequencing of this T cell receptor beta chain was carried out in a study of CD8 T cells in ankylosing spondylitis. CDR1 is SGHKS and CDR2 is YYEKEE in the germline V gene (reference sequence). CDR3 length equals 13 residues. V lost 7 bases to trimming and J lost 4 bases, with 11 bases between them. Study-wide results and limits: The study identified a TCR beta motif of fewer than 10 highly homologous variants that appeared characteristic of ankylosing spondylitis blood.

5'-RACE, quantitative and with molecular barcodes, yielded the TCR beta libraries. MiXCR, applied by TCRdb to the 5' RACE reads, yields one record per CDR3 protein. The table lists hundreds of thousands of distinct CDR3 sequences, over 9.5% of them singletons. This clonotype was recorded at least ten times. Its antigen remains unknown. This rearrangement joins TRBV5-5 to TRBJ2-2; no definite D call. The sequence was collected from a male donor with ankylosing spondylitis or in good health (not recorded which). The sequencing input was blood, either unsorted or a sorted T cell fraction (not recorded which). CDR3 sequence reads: CASRPGATGELFF. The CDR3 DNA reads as TGTGCCAGCCGACCCGGCGCCACCGGGGAGCTGTTTTTT.